Shown below are 4 T cell receptor beta chains from a single sample sequenced in a study of a mutant IDH1 vaccine in newly diagnosed glioma. Sample time point: baseline, week 1 (first vaccination visit). Treatment specified: pre-vaccination baseline after standard-of-care therapy. Here immunoSEQ multiplex PCR was the method, and the copy in TCRdb shows in-frame clones only, minus some. The sample has tens of thousands of clones; roughly nine tenths are singletons. The specimen comprised PBMCs, sampled from a glioma patient treated with radiotherapy, temozolomide or both. All receptors derive from a young man with glioma.

The chain combines TRBV6-5 with TRBJ1-2; TRBD1 matches 9 bases. Germline V gives CDR1 MNHEY, CDR2 SVGAGI. This CDR3 region has 13 residues. V lost 6 bases to trimming and J lost 8 bases; unmatched junction nucleotides: 7. Here the CDR3 reads CASSRGQGSGYTF. As DNA, the CDR3 is TGTGCCAGCAGCAGGGGACAGGGATCGGGCTACACCTTC.

J is TRBJ1-1 and V is TRBV5-4, with D unresolved. Germline V gene lookup returns CDR1 SGHNT and CDR2 YYREEE (reference sequence). V was clipped by 4 bases and J by 3 bases, with 13 bases between them. CDR3 length: 14 residues. The DNA for the CDR3 is TGTGCCAGCAGCCCCCTCCGAGAGGACACTGAAGCTTTCTTT. This codes for CASSPLREDTEAFF.

The chain carries TRBV29-1 and TRBJ1-4; the match to TRBD1 covers 8 bases. The CDR3 sequence is 13 residues long. V was clipped by 6 bases and J by 10 bases; unmatched bases: 10. Germline CDR1 and CDR2: SQVTM and ANQGSEA. The CDR3 DNA reads as TGCAGCGTAGGACAGGGTCTCCTGGGAAAACTGTTTTTT. As protein: CSVGQGLLGKLFF.

The chain uses TRBV5-1 and TRBJ2-3; D may be TRBD1 (6 bases). The CDR3 runs 12 residues. Germline V gene sequence: CDR1 SGHRS, CDR2 YFSETQ. V lost 4 bases and J lost 6, with 9 bases in between. The CDR3 DNA reads TGCGCCAGCAGCCAACAGGGTGATACGCAGTATTTT. The encoded protein is CASSQQGDTQYF. The full variable domain, completed using reference TRBV5-1 and TRBJ2-3, is KAGVTQTPRYLIKTRGQQVTLSCSPISGHRSVSWYQQTPGQGLQFLFEYFSETQRNKGNFPGRFSGRQFSNSRSEMNVSTLELGDSALYLCASSQQGDTQYFGPGTRLTVL.